The clone carrying this TCR beta chain was recorded many times. Its matching antigen is unknown. This entry belongs to a study of T cells after yellow fever vaccination. Turning to the study itself: It was SMART-Seq v4 Ultra Low Input that prepared the fractions with low cell numbers.

Study-wide results and limits: Overall, a small share of clonotypes was seen in both CD4 and CD8 compartments. Though it reached lower strength, the secondary response hit its peak faster, day 5 versus 15.

The CDR3 has 14 amino acids. V shed 5 bases, J shed 6 bases, and the junction held 7 bases outside the gene matches. Germline loops: CDR1 SEHNR, CDR2 FQNEAQ (reference sequence). 5'RACE template switching produced TCR cDNA carrying a universal primer site and UMIs. In TCRdb, the 5' RACE reads were re-called with MiXCR into one record per CDR3 protein. The table records tens of thousands of distinct CDR3 sequences, 7.5% to 8% of them present only once. The TCR originated in a young man who received the YFV17D yellow fever vaccine. The chain joins TRBV7-9 to TRBJ2-7, with 10 bases that match TRBD2. Sequenced here: CD8+ T cells sorted from PBMCs, sampled on the day of the yellow fever booster vaccination. CDR3 loop: CASSDLAGAVEQYF. The CDR3 DNA follows: TGTGCCAGCAGCGACCTAGCGGGAGCAGTCGAGCAGTACTTC.